Listed below are T cell receptor beta chains from one sample, sequenced in a study of blood T cells in healthy people across ages. A single record per CDR3 protein comes from TCRdb applying MiXCR to the 5' RACE reads. The repertoire holds hundreds of thousands of distinct CDR3 sequences, roughly 50% seen once, with around 20% in the top ten. Sequencing was done on a sample of blood. These receptors were obtained from a young man in good health. The conserved cysteine and the conserved F or W are not part of the CDR3 here. Each record gives: J gene, V gene, clone size, CDR3 protein. Expanded clones get a size class; other rows say once, few or many, or leave the size out.

>TRBJ2-7|TRBV20-1|NA
SAREGSRPEQY
>TRBJ2-7|TRBV20-1|NA
SARRAANGEQY
>TRBJ2-6|TRBV20-1|NA
SARPPGGPSGANVLT
>TRBJ2-5|TRBV4-1|NA
ASSQPRGQETQY
>TRBJ2-5|TRBV20-1|NA
SARVVGVGTSHETQY
>NA|TRBV2|NA
ASGRVAGDEETQY
>TRBJ2-1|TRBV3-1|NA
ASSPIRMDEQF
>TRBJ2-5|TRBV20-1|NA
SARMPGGAQGTQY
>TRBJ2-5|TRBV3-1|NA
ASSRKTSGRKNEQY
>TRBJ2-1|TRBV5-1|NA
ASSPDVNRNEQF
>TRBJ2-3|TRBV19|once
ASSAPGLAATDTQY
>TRBJ2-3|TRBV2|NA
ASNPRSGGPDTQY
>TRBJ2-1|TRBV9|NA
ASSVASPSSYNEQF
>TRBJ1-2|TRBV6-1|NA
ASSEVEGVSGYT
>TRBJ2-1|TRBV20-1|NA
SALTSGWTYNEQF
>TRBJ1-2|TRBV4-1|NA
ASSRGRRGLYGYT
>TRBJ2-3|TRBV7-9|NA
ASSLADEERPSTDTQY
>TRBJ2-1|TRBV7-9|once
ASSHPWYRPSNEQF
>NA|TRBV29-1|NA
SVRGQSWDLNGYEQY
>TRBJ2-7|TRBV11-2|NA
ASSLDGVAGEQY
>TRBJ2-7|TRBV20-1|few
SARQEYYEQY
>TRBJ1-2|TRBV7-9|NA
ASSLELTNYGYT
>TRBJ1-2|TRBV29-1|few
SVTDSYGYT
>TRBJ2-7|TRBV11-2|NA
AIQSGTSYNEQY
>TRBJ1-5|TRBV3-1|once
ASSQGPDTRNQPQH
>TRBJ2-1|TRBV20-1|NA
SARIDQEKQF
>TRBJ2-1|TRBV5-1|NA
ASSLLPGSDDEQF
>TRBJ1-2|TRBV10-3|NA
AISQPGRRANYGYT
>TRBJ2-7|TRBV29-1|few
SVWNRASYEQY
>TRBJ2-1|TRBV28|many
ASSIAGSSYNEQF
>TRBJ2-7|TRBV29-1|NA
SVATAGAPYEQY
>TRBJ2-1|TRBV29-1|few
SVEVGGWDEQF
>TRBJ2-3|TRBV5-1|NA
ASSARISTDTQY
>TRBJ1-2|TRBV9|NA
ASSVTDSGTYGYT
>TRBJ2-5|TRBV10-3|NA
AISESVQETQY
>TRBJ1-6|TRBV5-1|NA
ASSLGAKGADSPLH
>TRBJ2-1|TRBV20-1|few
SAATKTGNEQF
>TRBJ2-5|TRBV20-1|NA
SARGQGRETQY
>TRBJ2-1|TRBV27|NA
ASSLGTSGREF
>TRBJ1-5|TRBV10-1|many
ASKDGNQPQH